This TCR beta chain was documented in a study of blood T cell repertoires in COVID-19. As for the study in general: COVID-19 samples, acute and convalescent, were from the United States, Italy and Spain. From T cells, B-cell-depleted T cells, or PBMCs came the material, which was cDNA or gDNA.

The CDR3 covers 15 residues. Germline values: CDR1 LGHDT, CDR2 YNNKEL (reference sequence). V lost 3 bases to trimming and J lost 6 bases; unmatched junction nucleotides: 10. Original analysis: Nucleated cell number was recorded as an estimate derived from reference gene primer amplification. Assay used: immunoSEQ multiplex PCR; TCRdb lists only in-frame clones, some missing. The D gene and trimming were derived from the DNA, and the V and J assignments and clone size from that table. The repertoire consists of over 120,000 clones, with around 89% occurring once and the leading ten covering less than 3%.

The V call is TRBV3-1 (or the pseudogene TRBV3-2), the J call TRBJ1-1, with 7 bases matching TRBD1. The TCR was taken from a man aged 55 to 69 with active or convalescent COVID-19. Sequences were obtained from peripheral blood. The CDR3 spells CASSHFLRGRPEAFF. The CDR3 DNA sequence: TGTGCCAGCAGCCATTTCCTCAGGGGGAGGCCTGAAGCTTTCTTT.